The T cell receptor (beta chain) under discussion was sequenced for a study of shared clonotypes between healthy human individuals. Whole-study results and caveats: All-four-donor shared clonotypes had higher generation probabilities than non-shared clonotypes did.

Once extracted for a subset, genomic DNA was divided evenly among several immunoSEQ plates. As originally analysed: Quality scores were absent from the junction-only immunoSEQ sequences, so filtering differed. Generated by immunoSEQ multiplex PCR, the TCRdb table keeps only in-frame clones and is missing some. The V and J calls and clone size were taken over from that table, and D and trimming were inferred from the DNA. The sample has approximately 840,000 clones, 95% to 97% seen once; the top ten hold roughly 0.23%. The CDR3 covers 15 residues. Germline CDR1 is SGHDT and CDR2 is YYEEEE. As regards this clone: The antigen is not known.

Naive CD8 cells, CD45RO-negative and positively selected for CCR7, excluded terminally differentiated effector memory CD45RA+ cells. The sequenced sample consisted of naive CD8+ T cells sorted from blood. The sequence was collected from a man aged 25 to 40 in good health. V usage is TRBV5-6 and J usage is TRBJ2-5, with TRBD2 matching over 7 bases. The J call is uncertain, as TRBJ2-7 better fits the DNA end. The CDR3 is CASSLVGGGPDEQYF. The DNA of the CDR3 is TGTGCCAGCAGCTTGGTCGGGGGAGGGCCCGACGAGCAGTACTTC.